This TCR beta chain was obtained from a study of T cells in Graves' hyperthyroidism and ophthalmopathy. Regarding the study as a whole: Among thyroid clonotypes expanded above 0.001, most also appeared in blood. Ophthalmopathy was distinguished from stable hyperthyroidism by 13 V-J signatures.

This clonotype was found a few times. Its specificity is not known. Trimming stripped 0 bases from V and 7 bases from J, with 11 bases between. The CDR3 runs to 14 residues. Germline V gene sequence: CDR1 SGHRS, CDR2 YFSETQ. Used for diagnoses were clinical symptoms, serum thyroxine and TRAb, thyroid ultrasound and orbital computed tomography. What was amplified from RNA transcripts were TCR beta CDR3 regions. TCR CDR3 regions were first amplified by RT-PCR with HTBI primers. TCRdb reanalysed the multiplex PCR reads using MiXCR and keeps one entry per CDR3 protein. Here the sample spans 480,000 or so distinct CDR3 sequences, 40% to 55% being singletons.

The material sequenced was peripheral blood or thyroid tissue (not recorded which). This receptor was taken from an adult woman with Graves' disease, either hyperthyroidism or ophthalmopathy (not recorded which). This sequence joins TRBV5-1 and TRBJ1-5; the D is unclear. The CDR3 nucleotides read TGCGCCAGCAGCTTGGGGCAGGCGGGACAGCCCCAGCATTTT. The encoded protein is CASSLGQAGQPQHF.